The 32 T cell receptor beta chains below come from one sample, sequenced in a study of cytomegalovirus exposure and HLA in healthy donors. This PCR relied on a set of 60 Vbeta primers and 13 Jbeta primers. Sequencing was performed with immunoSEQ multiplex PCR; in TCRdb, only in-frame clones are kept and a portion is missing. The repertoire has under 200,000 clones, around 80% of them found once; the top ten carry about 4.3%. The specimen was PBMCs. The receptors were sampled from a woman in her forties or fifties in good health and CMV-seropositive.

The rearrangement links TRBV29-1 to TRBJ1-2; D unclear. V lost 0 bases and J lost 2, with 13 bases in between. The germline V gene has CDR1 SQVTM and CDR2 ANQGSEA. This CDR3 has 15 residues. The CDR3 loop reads CSVEEGPGWNYGYTF. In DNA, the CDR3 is TGCAGCGTTGAAGAGGGCCCAGGATGGAACTATGGCTACACCTTC.

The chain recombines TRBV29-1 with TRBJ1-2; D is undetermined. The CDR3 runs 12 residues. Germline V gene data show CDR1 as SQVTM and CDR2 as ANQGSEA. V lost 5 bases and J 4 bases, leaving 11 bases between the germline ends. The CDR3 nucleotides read TGCAGCGTTTCCTTGGCCCGCTATGGCTACACCTTC. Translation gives CSVSLARYGYTF. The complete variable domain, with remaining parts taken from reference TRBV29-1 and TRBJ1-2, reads SAVISQKPSRDICQRGTSLTIQCQVDSQVTMMFWYRQQPGQSLTLIATANQGSEATYESGFVIDKFPISRPNLTFSTLTVSNMSPEDSSIYLCSVSLARYGYTFGSGTRLTVV.

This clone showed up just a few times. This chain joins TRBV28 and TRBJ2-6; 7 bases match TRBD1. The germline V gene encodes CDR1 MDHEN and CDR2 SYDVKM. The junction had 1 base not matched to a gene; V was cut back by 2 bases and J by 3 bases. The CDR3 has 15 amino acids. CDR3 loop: CASSLRGRGANVLTF. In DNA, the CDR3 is TGTGCCAGCAGTTTAAGGGGGCGTGGGGCCAACGTCCTGACTTTC.

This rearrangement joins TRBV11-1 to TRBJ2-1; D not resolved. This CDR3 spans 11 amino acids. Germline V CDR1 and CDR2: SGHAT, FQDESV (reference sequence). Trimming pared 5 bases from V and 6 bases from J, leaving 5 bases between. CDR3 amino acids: CASSRVNEQFF. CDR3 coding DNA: TGTGCCAGCAGCCGAGTCAATGAGCAGTTCTTC.

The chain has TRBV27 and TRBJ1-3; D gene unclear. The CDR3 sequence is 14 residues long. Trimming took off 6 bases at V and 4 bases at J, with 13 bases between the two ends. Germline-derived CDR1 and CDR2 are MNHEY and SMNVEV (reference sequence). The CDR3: CASSSTSAGNTIYF. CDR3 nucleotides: TGTGCCAGCAGCTCCACGTCAGCGGGAAACACCATATATTTT.

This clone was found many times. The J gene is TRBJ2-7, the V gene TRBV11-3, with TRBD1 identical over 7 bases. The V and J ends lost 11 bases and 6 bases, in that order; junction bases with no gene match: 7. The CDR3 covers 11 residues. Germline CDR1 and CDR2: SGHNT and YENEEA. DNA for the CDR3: TGTGCCTACGAAGGGGGCTGCGAGCAGTACTTC. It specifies CAYEGGCEQYF.

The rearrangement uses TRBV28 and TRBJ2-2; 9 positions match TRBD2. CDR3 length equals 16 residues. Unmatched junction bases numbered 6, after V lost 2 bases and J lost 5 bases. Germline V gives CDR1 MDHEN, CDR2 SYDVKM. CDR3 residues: CASSLAGGRETGELFF. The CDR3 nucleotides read TGTGCCAGCAGTTTAGCGGGAGGGAGAGAAACCGGGGAGCTGTTTTTT.

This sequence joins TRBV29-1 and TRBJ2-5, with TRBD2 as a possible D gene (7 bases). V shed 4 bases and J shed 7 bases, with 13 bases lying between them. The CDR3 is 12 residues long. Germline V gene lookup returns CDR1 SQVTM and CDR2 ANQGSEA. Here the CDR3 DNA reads TGCAGCGTTGGCGGGGGAGGGGGGACCCAGTACTTC. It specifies CSVGGGGGTQYF.

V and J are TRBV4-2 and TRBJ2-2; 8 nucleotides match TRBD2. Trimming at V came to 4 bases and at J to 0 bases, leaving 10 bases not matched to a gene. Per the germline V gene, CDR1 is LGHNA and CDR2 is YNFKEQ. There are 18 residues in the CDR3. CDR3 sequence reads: CASSPSPRGAANTGELFF. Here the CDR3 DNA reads TGTGCCAGCAGCCCATCACCGCGGGGGGCCGCGAACACCGGGGAGCTGTTTTTT.

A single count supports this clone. This chain's CDR3 is CASSLNYQEKLFF. CDR3 coding DNA: TGCGCCAGCAGCTTGAACTACCAGGAAAAACTGTTTTTT. J is TRBJ1-4 and V is TRBV5-1; D call uncertain. The CDR3 contains 13 residues. V dropped 1 base and J dropped 8 bases, with 9 bases sitting between them. CDR1 is SGHRS, CDR2 YFSETQ, per germline.

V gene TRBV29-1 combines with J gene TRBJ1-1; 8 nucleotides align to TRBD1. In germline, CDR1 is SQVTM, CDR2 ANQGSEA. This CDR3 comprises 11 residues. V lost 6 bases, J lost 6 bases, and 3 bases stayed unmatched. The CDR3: CSVGQEAEAFF. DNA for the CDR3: TGCAGCGTGGGACAGGAGGCTGAAGCTTTCTTT.

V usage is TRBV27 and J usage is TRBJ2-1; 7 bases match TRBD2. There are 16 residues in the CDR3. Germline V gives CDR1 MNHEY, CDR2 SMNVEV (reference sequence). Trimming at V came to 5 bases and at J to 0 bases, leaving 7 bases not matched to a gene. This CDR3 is CASSPGRGSSYNEQFF. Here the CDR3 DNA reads TGTGCCAGCAGTCCAGGACGCGGGAGCTCCTACAATGAGCAGTTCTTC.

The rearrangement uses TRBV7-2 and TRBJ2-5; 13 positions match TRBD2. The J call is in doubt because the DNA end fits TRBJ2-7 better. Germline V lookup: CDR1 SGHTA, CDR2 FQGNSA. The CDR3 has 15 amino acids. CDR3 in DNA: TGTGCCAGCAGCTTCGTCGGACTAGCGGGGGACGAGCAGTACTTC. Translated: CASSFVGLAGDEQYF.

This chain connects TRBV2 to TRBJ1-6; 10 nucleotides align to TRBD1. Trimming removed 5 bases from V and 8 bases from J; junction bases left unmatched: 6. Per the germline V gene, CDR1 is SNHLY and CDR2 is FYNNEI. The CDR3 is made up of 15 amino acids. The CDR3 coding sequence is TGTGCCAGCAGTCCCCGAGGGACAGGGGATTCACCCCTCCACTTT. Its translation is CASSPRGTGDSPLHF.

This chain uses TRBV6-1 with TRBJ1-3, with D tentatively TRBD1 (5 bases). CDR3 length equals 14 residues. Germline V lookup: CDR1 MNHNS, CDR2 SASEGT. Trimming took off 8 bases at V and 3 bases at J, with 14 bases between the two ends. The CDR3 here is CASRGSTYGNTIYF. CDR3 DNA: TGTGCCAGCCGGGGGAGTACCTATGGAAACACCATATATTTT.

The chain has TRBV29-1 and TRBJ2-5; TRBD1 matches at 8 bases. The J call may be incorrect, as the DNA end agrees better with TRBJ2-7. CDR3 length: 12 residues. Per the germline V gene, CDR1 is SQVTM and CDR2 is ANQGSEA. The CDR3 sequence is CSVRTGTYEQYF. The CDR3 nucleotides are TGCAGCGTTAGGACAGGGACCTACGAGCAGTACTTC.

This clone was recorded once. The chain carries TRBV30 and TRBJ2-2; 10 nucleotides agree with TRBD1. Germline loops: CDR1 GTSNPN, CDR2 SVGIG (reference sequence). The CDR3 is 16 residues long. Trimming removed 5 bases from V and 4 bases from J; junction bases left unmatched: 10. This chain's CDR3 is CAWDIPGQGGTGELFF. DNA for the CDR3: TGTGCCTGGGATATTCCAGGACAGGGGGGCACCGGGGAGCTGTTTTTT.

CDR3 coding DNA: TGTGCCAGCTCACCTTCGAGACAGGGGAACACCGGGGAGCTGTTTTTT. The encoded protein is CASSPSRQGNTGELFF. V gene TRBV18 combines with J gene TRBJ2-2, with TRBD1 identical over 7 bases. Germline V gene data show CDR1 as KGHSH and CDR2 as LQKENI. Unmatched junction bases numbered 5, after V lost 3 bases and J lost 1 base. The length of the CDR3 is 16 residues. The variable domain in full, completed from reference TRBV18 and TRBJ2-2, reads NAGVMQNPRHLVRRRGQEARLRCSPMKGHSHVYWYRQLPEEGLKFMVYLQKENIIDESGMPKERFSAEFPKEGPSILRIQQVVRGDSAAYFCASSPSRQGNTGELFFGEGSRLTVL.

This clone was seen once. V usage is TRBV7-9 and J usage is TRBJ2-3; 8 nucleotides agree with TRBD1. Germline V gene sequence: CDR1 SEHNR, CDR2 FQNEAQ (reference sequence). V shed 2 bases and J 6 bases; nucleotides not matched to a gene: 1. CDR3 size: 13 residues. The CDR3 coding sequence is TGTGCCAGCAGCTTAACAGGGGGTGATACGCAGTATTTT. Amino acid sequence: CASSLTGGDTQYF.

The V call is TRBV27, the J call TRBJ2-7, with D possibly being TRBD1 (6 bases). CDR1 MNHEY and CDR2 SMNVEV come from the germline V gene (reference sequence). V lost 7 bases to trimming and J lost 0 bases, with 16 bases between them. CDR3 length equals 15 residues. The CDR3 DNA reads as TGTGCCAGCACCGCGGTCAGGGGAAGCTCCTACGAGCAGTACTTC. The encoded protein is CASTAVRGSSYEQYF.

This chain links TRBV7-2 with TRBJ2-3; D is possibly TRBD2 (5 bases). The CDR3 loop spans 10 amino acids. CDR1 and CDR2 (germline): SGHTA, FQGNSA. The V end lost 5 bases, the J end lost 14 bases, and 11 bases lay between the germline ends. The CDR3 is CASSHGELYF. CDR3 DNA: TGTGCCAGCAGCCATGGGGAGCTGTATTTT.

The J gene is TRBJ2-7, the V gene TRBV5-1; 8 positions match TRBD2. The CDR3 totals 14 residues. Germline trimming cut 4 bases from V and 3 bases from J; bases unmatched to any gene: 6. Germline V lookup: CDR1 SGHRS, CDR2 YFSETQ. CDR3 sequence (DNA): TGCGCCAGCAGCCGGACTAGCCCTTTCTACGAGCAGTACTTC. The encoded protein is CASSRTSPFYEQYF.

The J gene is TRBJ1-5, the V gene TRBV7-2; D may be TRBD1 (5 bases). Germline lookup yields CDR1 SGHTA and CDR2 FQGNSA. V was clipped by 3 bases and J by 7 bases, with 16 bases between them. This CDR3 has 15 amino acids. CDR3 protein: CASSFGGVAGQPQHF. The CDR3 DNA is TGTGCCAGCAGCTTCGGAGGGGTAGCGGGACAGCCCCAGCATTTT.

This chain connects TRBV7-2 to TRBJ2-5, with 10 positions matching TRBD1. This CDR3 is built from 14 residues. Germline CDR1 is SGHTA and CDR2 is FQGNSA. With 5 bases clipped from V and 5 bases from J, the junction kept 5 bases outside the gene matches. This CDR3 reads CASSADRGRETQYF. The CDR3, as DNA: TGTGCCAGCAGCGCAGACAGGGGGCGGGAGACCCAGTACTTC.

CDR3 sequence (DNA): TGCAGCGTTGAAAGGGGGGGATCCTACAATGAGCAGTTCTTC. Its translation: CSVERGGSYNEQFF. The rearrangement links TRBV29-1 to TRBJ2-1; perhaps TRBD2 as D (7 bases). This CDR3 spans 14 amino acids. Germline lookup yields CDR1 SQVTM and CDR2 ANQGSEA. V shed 2 bases and J shed 1 base, with 9 bases lying between them.

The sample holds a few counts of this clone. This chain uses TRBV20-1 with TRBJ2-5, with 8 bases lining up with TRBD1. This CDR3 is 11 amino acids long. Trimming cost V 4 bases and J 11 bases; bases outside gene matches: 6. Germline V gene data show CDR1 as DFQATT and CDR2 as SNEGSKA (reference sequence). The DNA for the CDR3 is TGCAGTGCTATTGACAGGGGAGAGCAGTACTTC. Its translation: CSAIDRGEQYF.

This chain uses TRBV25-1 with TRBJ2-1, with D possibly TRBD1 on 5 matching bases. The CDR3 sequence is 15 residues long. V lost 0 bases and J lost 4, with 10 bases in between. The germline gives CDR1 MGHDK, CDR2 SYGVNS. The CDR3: CASSEYDSVYNEQFF. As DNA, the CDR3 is TGTGCCAGCAGTGAATATGACAGCGTTTACAATGAGCAGTTCTTC.

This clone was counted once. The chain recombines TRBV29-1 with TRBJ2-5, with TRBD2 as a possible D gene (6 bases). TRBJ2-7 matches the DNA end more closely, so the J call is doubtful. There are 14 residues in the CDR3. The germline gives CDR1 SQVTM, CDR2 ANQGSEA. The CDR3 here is CSVASRGTLHEQYF. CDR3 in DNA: TGCAGCGTTGCGTCTCGAGGGACTTTGCACGAGCAGTACTTC.

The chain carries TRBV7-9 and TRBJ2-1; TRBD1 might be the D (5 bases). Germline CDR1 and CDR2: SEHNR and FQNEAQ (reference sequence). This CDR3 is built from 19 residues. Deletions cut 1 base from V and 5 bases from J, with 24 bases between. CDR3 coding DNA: TGTGCCAGCAGCTTAGGGTATAGGGGTAGCAACATGGCGAACAATGAGCAGTTCTTC. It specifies CASSLGYRGSNMANNEQFF.

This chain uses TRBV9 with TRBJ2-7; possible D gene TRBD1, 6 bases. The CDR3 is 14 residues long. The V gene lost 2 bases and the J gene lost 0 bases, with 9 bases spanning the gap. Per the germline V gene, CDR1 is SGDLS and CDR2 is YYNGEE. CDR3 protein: CASSVQGSSYEQYF. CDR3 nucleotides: TGTGCCAGCAGCGTTCAGGGGAGCTCCTACGAGCAGTACTTC.

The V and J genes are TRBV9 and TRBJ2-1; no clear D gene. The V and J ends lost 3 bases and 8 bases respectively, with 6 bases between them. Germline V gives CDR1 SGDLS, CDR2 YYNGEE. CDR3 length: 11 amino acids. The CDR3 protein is CASSDLDEQFF. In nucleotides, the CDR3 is TGTGCCAGCAGCGATCTCGATGAGCAGTTCTTC.

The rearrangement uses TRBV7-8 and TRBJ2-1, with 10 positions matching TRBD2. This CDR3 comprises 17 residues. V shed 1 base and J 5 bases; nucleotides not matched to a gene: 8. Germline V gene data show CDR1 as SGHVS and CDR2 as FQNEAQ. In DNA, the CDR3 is TGTGCCAGCAGCTTAGACAGCGGGAGGGCCTTCGACAATGAGCAGTTCTTC. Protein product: CASSLDSGRAFDNEQFF.